Presented here are 29 T cell receptor beta chains from one specimen sequenced in a study of shared T cell receptors in the human thymus. TCRdb's table, derived via immunoSEQ multiplex PCR, lists solely in-frame clones and lacks some. The sample consists of hundreds of thousands of clones, approximately 87% of them appearing once. These data also formed part of another study, on human thymus T cells.

The sequencing sample was made of thymocytes. These receptors were obtained from a boy in the first two years of life with a congenital heart defect.

The rearrangement uses TRBV11-2 and TRBJ2-5; 10 bases fit TRBD1. Per germline, CDR1 SGHAT and CDR2 FQNNGV. The J segment lost 0 bases and the V segment lost 5 bases, leaving 15 bases of the junction unmatched. This CDR3 has 19 amino acids. In DNA form, the CDR3 reads TGTGCCAGCAGCCTATCCTATCCCCCGGGACAGGGGTACCAAGAGACCCAGTACTTC. This encodes CASSLSYPPGQGYQETQYF.

This clone was seen a single time. The chain employs TRBV29-1 and TRBJ2-4, with a weak D call TRBD1 (5 bases). V was pared by 6 bases and J by 4 bases, with 13 bases between. Looked up from germline, CDR1 is SQVTM and CDR2 is ANQGSEA. This CDR3 has 13 amino acids. In nucleotides, the CDR3 is TGCAGCGTGCTGGAGCACAGGAAAAACATTCAGTACTTC. Protein product: CSVLEHRKNIQYF.

The chain has TRBV6-1 and TRBJ2-1, with D tentatively TRBD2 (6 bases). The CDR3 sequence is 15 residues long. V dropped 5 bases and J dropped 2 bases, with 13 bases sitting between them. CDR1 and CDR2 (germline): MNHNS, SASEGT. CDR3 region: CASSPGRGTYNEQFF. The CDR3 DNA reads TGTGCCAGCAGTCCGGGACGGGGGACCTACAATGAGCAGTTCTTC.

The chain couples TRBV7-7 to TRBJ2-1; 7 positions agree with TRBD2. V lost 1 base and J lost 5; bases outside the gene matches: 5. The CDR3 is made up of 15 amino acids. Germline lookup yields CDR1 SSHAT and CDR2 FNYEAQ (reference sequence). The CDR3 reads CASSLGGGRNNEQFF. The DNA of the CDR3 is TGTGCCAGCAGCTTAGGAGGCGGGAGAAACAATGAGCAGTTCTTC. The full variable domain, rest sourced from reference TRBV7-7 and TRBJ2-1, is GAGVSQSPRYKVTKRGQDVTLRCDPISSHATLYWYQQALGQGPEFLTYFNYEAQPDKSGLPSDRFSAERPEGSISTLTIQRTEQRDSAMYRCASSLGGGRNNEQFFGPGTRLTVL.

The rearrangement joins TRBV28 to TRBJ2-7; TRBD1 matches 9 bases. This CDR3 region has 19 residues. Trimming cost V 1 base and J 3 bases; bases outside gene matches: 16. Germline CDR1 is MDHEN and CDR2 is SYDVKM. The DNA for the CDR3 is TGTGCCAGCAGTTTATCAGCCGGGACAGGGTTTTCGAATGGCTACGAGCAGTACTTC. Protein product: CASSLSAGTGFSNGYEQYF. Full variable domain (missing parts from reference TRBV28 and TRBJ2-7): DVKVTQSSRYLVKRTGEKVFLECVQDMDHENMFWYRQDPGLGLRLIYFSYDVKMKEKGDIPEGYSVSREKKERFSLILESASTNQTSMYLCASSLSAGTGFSNGYEQYFGPGTRLTVT.

The rearrangement joins TRBV14 to TRBJ2-3; 7 bases align to TRBD1. The trim removed 5 bases at V and 4 bases at J, leaving 9 bases unmatched. The CDR3 has 15 amino acids. Germline CDR1 and CDR2: SGHDN and FVKESK. CDR3 in amino acids: CASSGGQRDPDTQYF. The CDR3 region has the DNA TGTGCCAGCAGCGGGGGACAGAGAGACCCAGATACGCAGTATTTT.

V and J are TRBV27 and TRBJ1-1; D unclear. The CDR3 runs to 13 residues. Trimming removed 6 bases at V and 0 bases at J, with 8 bases between. Germline V gene lookup returns CDR1 MNHEY and CDR2 SMNVEV (reference sequence). Here the CDR3 DNA reads TGTGCCAGCAGCTCAATAGTGAACACTGAAGCTTTCTTT. This encodes CASSSIVNTEAFF.

The rearrangement joins TRBV5-4 to TRBJ2-5; D may be TRBD2 (6 bases). CDR3 size: 16 residues. CDR1 SGHNT and CDR2 YYREEE come from the germline V gene (reference sequence). The V and J ends lost 2 bases and 4 bases respectively, with 18 bases between them. The CDR3 DNA follows: TGTGCCAGCAGCTTTAGGGTCGCGGGAAAGGTAGAGACCCAGTACTTC. It specifies CASSFRVAGKVETQYF.

This chain connects TRBV7-2 to TRBJ2-1; 7 nucleotides match TRBD2. After removal of 7 bases from V and 5 bases from J, the junction contained 11 bases not matched to a gene. This CDR3 is 15 amino acids long. Germline V CDR1 and CDR2: SGHTA, FQGNSA. The CDR3 region is CASNPPGEGHNEQFF. DNA of the CDR3: TGTGCCAGCAACCCCCCGGGGGAGGGCCACAATGAGCAGTTCTTC. The variable domain in full, with the rest retrieved from reference TRBV7-2 and TRBJ2-1, is GAGVSQSPSNKVTEKGKDVELRCDPISGHTALYWYRQSLGQGLEFLIYFQGNSAPDKSGLPSDRFSAERTGGSVSTLTIQRTQQEDSAVYLCASNPPGEGHNEQFFGPGTRLTVL.

The chain couples TRBV28 to TRBJ2-7, with 11 bases aligning to TRBD2. This CDR3 comprises 17 residues. Losses at the gene ends were 7 bases for V and 2 bases for J; bases not matched to a gene: 13. Germline-derived CDR1 and CDR2 are MDHEN and SYDVKM. The CDR3 here is CASTPPGGTSGTYEQYF. The CDR3 nucleotides are TGTGCCAGCACTCCCCCCGGTGGGACTAGCGGAACCTACGAGCAGTACTTC.

V usage is TRBV4-1 and J usage is TRBJ2-1, with TRBD2 identical over 12 bases. V was pared by 1 base and J by 7 bases, with 8 bases of the junction left unmatched. The CDR3 is 17 amino acids. Per germline, CDR1 MGHRA and CDR2 YSYEKL. CDR3 sequence reads: CASSQARVTSGRNEQFF. The CDR3 DNA sequence: TGCGCCAGCAGCCAAGCCAGGGTAACTAGCGGGAGGAATGAGCAGTTCTTC.

The chain carries TRBV28 and TRBJ2-5; 9 bases agree with TRBD1. V lost 4 bases to trimming and J lost 0 bases; unmatched junction nucleotides: 6. The CDR3 is 16 amino acids. Germline loops: CDR1 MDHEN, CDR2 SYDVKM. The CDR3 nucleotides read TGTGCCAGCAGTTGGGGGACAGGGAAAAACCAAGAGACCCAGTACTTC. Its translation: CASSWGTGKNQETQYF.

This clone came up a few times. V usage is TRBV27 and J usage is TRBJ1-6; D gene ambiguous. This CDR3 is 14 amino acids long. V lost 7 bases to trimming and J lost 9 bases, with 16 bases between them. CDR1 MNHEY and CDR2 SMNVEV come from the germline V gene (reference sequence). The CDR3 nucleotides are TGTGCCAGCACTAACACTCAAGGCGGTTCACCCCTCCACTTT. Translated, it gives CASTNTQGGSPLHF.

J is TRBJ2-1 and V is TRBV6-6, with 7 positions matching TRBD1. The CDR3 length is 15 residues. Germline trimming cut 4 bases from V and 4 bases from J; bases unmatched to any gene: 7. Germline V gene lookup returns CDR1 MNHNY and CDR2 SVGAGI (reference sequence). The CDR3 loop is CASSFRQGGYNEQFF. The CDR3 nucleotides read TGTGCCAGCAGTTTCCGACAGGGTGGATACAATGAGCAGTTCTTC.

This chain connects TRBV28 to TRBJ1-1, with D tentatively TRBD1 (5 bases). CDR1 and CDR2 (germline): MDHEN, SYDVKM. V shed 2 bases and J shed 1 base, with 20 bases lying between them. This CDR3 is built from 18 residues. The chain's CDR3 is CASSLIYLGGKRNTEAFF. The CDR3, as DNA: TGTGCCAGCAGTTTAATCTATCTGGGGGGGAAAAGGAACACTGAAGCTTTCTTT. Filled out from reference TRBV28 and TRBJ1-1, the complete variable domain reads DVKVTQSSRYLVKRTGEKVFLECVQDMDHENMFWYRQDPGLGLRLIYFSYDVKMKEKGDIPEGYSVSREKKERFSLILESASTNQTSMYLCASSLIYLGGKRNTEAFFGQGTRLTVV.

The rearrangement uses TRBV28 and TRBJ1-1; TRBD1 matches at 8 bases. With V trimmed by 8 bases and J by 7 bases, 15 bases remained unmatched. This CDR3 contains 15 residues. CDR1 is MDHEN, CDR2 SYDVKM, per germline. CDR3 bases: TGTGCCAGCTCTGGAGGGGCAGGGGGCAAGATTGAAGCTTTCTTT. Translating it yields CASSGGAGGKIEAFF. Filled out from reference TRBV28 and TRBJ1-1, the complete variable domain reads DVKVTQSSRYLVKRTGEKVFLECVQDMDHENMFWYRQDPGLGLRLIYFSYDVKMKEKGDIPEGYSVSREKKERFSLILESASTNQTSMYLCASSGGAGGKIEAFFGQGTRLTVV.

The genes are TRBV11-2 and TRBJ1-6; D call uncertain. CDR1 is SGHAT and CDR2 is FQNNGV in the germline V gene. CDR3 length equals 15 residues. V was cut by 5 bases and J by 0 bases, with 8 bases left in between. CDR3: CASSPPFSYNSPLHF. The CDR3 coding sequence is TGTGCCAGCAGCCCCCCCTTCTCCTATAATTCACCCCTCCACTTT.

This sequence joins TRBV14 and TRBJ1-1; 9 positions agree with TRBD1. CDR1 is SGHDN, CDR2 FVKESK, per germline. Trimming at V came to 2 bases and at J to 4 bases, leaving 5 bases not matched to a gene. The CDR3 extends over 15 amino acids. The CDR3 region has the DNA TGTGCCAGCAGCCAATACGGACAGGGGTGCACTGAAGCTTTCTTT. Its protein product is CASSQYGQGCTEAFF.

The chain recombines TRBV5-1 with TRBJ2-5, with TRBD1 identical over 7 bases. J lost 2 bases, V lost 0 bases, and 4 bases had no gene match. The CDR3 is 15 residues long. The V gene's germline CDR1 is SGHRS and CDR2 YFSETQ. CDR3 region: CASSLVQGRQETQYF. CDR3 DNA sequence: TGCGCCAGCAGCTTGGTACAGGGGCGACAAGAGACCCAGTACTTC.

The rearrangement links TRBV4-1 to TRBJ2-2; weak D call: TRBD2 (6 bases). The CDR3 runs to 17 residues. The ends were cut back, 0 bases at V and 4 bases at J, with 15 bases in the middle. Germline-derived CDR1 and CDR2 are MGHRA and YSYEKL. In DNA, the CDR3 is TGCGCCAGCAGCCAAGAGGGCGGTCGGGGAGGCACCGGGGAGCTGTTTTTT. Translated: CASSQEGGRGGTGELFF.

The V call is TRBV7-6, the J call TRBJ1-5; D uncertain. CDR3 size: 17 residues. Germline V gives CDR1 SGHVS, CDR2 FNYEAQ. V lost 2 bases and J lost 4, with 18 bases in between. This chain's CDR3 is CASSLPRCKAINQPQHF. DNA of the CDR3: TGTGCCAGCAGCTTACCCCGATGCAAAGCAATTAATCAGCCCCAGCATTTT.

V usage is TRBV2 and J usage is TRBJ1-6, with 7 bases that match TRBD1. V was pared by 6 bases and J by 10 bases, with 9 bases of the junction left unmatched. The germline V gene encodes CDR1 SNHLY and CDR2 FYNNEI. The CDR3 spans 14 residues. As DNA, the CDR3 is TGTGCCAGCAGCAAACGGACAGGTTCCTCACCCCTCCACTTT. This encodes CASSKRTGSSPLHF.

The genes are TRBV28 and TRBJ2-1; TRBD2 matches 8 bases. Per germline, CDR1 MDHEN and CDR2 SYDVKM. The CDR3 contains 16 residues. V lost 2 bases and J lost 4; bases outside the gene matches: 7. The CDR3 coding sequence is TGTGCCAGCAGTTTACCCAGCGGGAGATCGTACAATGAGCAGTTCTTC. It codes for CASSLPSGRSYNEQFF.

The genes are TRBV4-3 and TRBJ1-1; D possibly corresponds to TRBD1 (5 bases). From germline, CDR1 is LGHNA and CDR2 YSLEER. V was shortened by 0 bases and J by 6 bases, with 11 bases between the two germline ends. The CDR3 runs 14 residues. The CDR3 sequence is CASSQDGGCPEAFF. CDR3 bases: TGCGCCAGCAGCCAAGACGGGGGATGCCCTGAAGCTTTCTTT.

The CDR3 spells CASSHGTGGYNEQFF. The CDR3 nucleotides read TGCGCCAGCAGCCACGGGACAGGGGGTTACAATGAGCAGTTCTTC. The V and J genes are TRBV4-1 and TRBJ2-1, with 11 bases lining up with TRBD1. After removal of 3 bases from V and 4 bases from J, the junction contained 2 bases not matched to a gene. Germline V gene lookup returns CDR1 MGHRA and CDR2 YSYEKL. The CDR3 totals 15 residues.

The chain recombines TRBV7-8 with TRBJ2-1; 12 nucleotides align to TRBD2. The V gene end was trimmed by 4 bases and the J gene end by 9 bases; junction bases not matched to a gene: 13. The CDR3 has 17 amino acids. CDR1 SGHVS and CDR2 FQNEAQ come from the germline V gene. CDR3 nucleotide sequence: TGTGCCAGCAGCTGGGCCGGACTAGCGGGGAGGGAGGGTGAGCAGTTCTTC. Translation: CASSWAGLAGREGEQFF.

The chain is built from TRBV4-2 and TRBJ1-2; TRBD1 agrees at 7 bases. The CDR3 covers 15 residues. The germline gives CDR1 LGHNA, CDR2 YNFKEQ. The ends lost 1 base at V and 7 bases at J; junction bases unmatched: 9. The CDR3 DNA reads as TGTGCCAGCAGCCAAGTGATAGAGGGGGCCTGTGGCTACACCTTC. Protein sequence: CASSQVIEGACGYTF.

This chain links TRBV2 with TRBJ1-2; TRBD1 matches at 9 bases. The trim removed 6 bases at V and 1 base at J, leaving 3 bases unmatched. The CDR3 totals 14 residues. Germline values: CDR1 SNHLY, CDR2 FYNNEI. In DNA, the CDR3 is TGTGCCAGCAGGGACAGGGGTCTTAACTATGGCTACACCTTC. Its protein is CASRDRGLNYGYTF.

This clone was counted once. V is TRBV28 and J is TRBJ2-5, with TRBD1 matching over 9 bases. The germline V gene has CDR1 MDHEN and CDR2 SYDVKM. V shed 3 bases, J shed 3 bases, and the junction held 5 bases outside the gene matches. The CDR3 spans 15 residues. The CDR3 nucleotides read TGTGCCAGCAGTTTGCCCGGGACAGGGAAAGAGACCCAGTACTTC. Its protein is CASSLPGTGKETQYF.